This T cell receptor (beta chain) was retrieved from a study of T cell responses to AZD1222 COVID-19 vaccine. Broader study findings: The donor cohort was predominantly white British with a female majority, and clonal diversity may have been underestimated. As reported, nearly half of all spike-specific TCRs target variant regions that are unmutated. All repertoire sampling was performed exclusively after the peak T cell response. Two doses of AZD1222 preceded a rise in Spike-specific TCR breadth and depth.

A remark on this clone: Its cognate antigen is unknown.

Method: immunoSEQ multiplex PCR; TCRdb's copy keeps in-frame clones and lacks some. The sample holds about 160,000 clones; about 90% are singletons and the top ten take 3.8%. This CDR3 is built from 14 residues. Germline-derived CDR1 and CDR2 are SGHVS and FNYEAQ. V lost 5 bases to trimming and J lost 5 bases, with 16 bases between them. The clonotype comes from an adult who received the AZD1222 COVID-19 vaccine. Specimen: peripheral blood, collected 28 days after the second AZD1222 dose. The chain employs TRBV7-6 and TRBJ2-7; D possibly matches TRBD1 or TRBD2 (6 bases each). CDR3: CASSPSQGRNEQYF. In DNA form, the CDR3 reads TGTGCCAGCAGCCCATCGCAGGGGAGGAACGAGCAGTACTTC.